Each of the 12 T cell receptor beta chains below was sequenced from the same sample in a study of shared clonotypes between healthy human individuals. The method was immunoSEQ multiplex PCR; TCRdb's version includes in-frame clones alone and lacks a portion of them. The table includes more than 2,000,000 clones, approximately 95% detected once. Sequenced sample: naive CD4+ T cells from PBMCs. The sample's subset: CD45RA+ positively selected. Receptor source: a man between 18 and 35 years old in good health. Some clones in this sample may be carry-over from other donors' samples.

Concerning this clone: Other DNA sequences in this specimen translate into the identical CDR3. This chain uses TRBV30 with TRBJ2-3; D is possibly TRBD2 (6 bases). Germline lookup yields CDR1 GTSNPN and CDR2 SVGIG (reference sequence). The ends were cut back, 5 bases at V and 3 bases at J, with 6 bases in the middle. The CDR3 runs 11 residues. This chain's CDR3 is CAWGGTDTQYF. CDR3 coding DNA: TGTGCCTGGGGAGGGACAGATACGCAGTATTTT.

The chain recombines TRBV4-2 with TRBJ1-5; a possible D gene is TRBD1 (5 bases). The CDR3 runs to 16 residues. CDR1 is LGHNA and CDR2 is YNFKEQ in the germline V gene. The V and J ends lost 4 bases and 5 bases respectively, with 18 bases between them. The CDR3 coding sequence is TGTGCCAGCAGCCCTGAATCGGGGCAGCGAGATCAGCCCCAGCATTTT. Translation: CASSPESGQRDQPQHF.

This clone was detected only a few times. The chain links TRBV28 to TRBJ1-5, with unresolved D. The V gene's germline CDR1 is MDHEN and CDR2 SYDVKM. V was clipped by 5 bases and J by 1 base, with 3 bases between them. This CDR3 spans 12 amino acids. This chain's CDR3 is CASSNSNQPQHF. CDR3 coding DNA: TGTGCCAGCAGTAACAGCAATCAGCCCCAGCATTTT.

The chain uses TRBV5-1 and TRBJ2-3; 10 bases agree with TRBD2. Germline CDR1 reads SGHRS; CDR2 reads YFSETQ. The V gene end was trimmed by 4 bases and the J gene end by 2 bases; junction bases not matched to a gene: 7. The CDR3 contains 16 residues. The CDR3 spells CASSHKLAGPTDTQYF. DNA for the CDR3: TGCGCCAGCAGCCATAAACTAGCGGGACCCACAGATACGCAGTATTTT.

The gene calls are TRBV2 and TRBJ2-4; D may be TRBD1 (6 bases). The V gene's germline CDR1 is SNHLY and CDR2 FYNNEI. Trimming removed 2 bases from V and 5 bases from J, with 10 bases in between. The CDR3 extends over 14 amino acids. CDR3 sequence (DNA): TGTGCCAGCAGTGAATACAGGGAACAAAACATTCAGTACTTC. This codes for CASSEYREQNIQYF.

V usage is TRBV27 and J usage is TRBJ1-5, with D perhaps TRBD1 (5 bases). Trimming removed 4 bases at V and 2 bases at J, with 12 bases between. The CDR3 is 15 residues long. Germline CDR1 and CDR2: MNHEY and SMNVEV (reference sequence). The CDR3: CASSSPQAGNQPQHF. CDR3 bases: TGTGCCAGCAGTTCCCCACAGGCGGGCAATCAGCCCCAGCATTTT.

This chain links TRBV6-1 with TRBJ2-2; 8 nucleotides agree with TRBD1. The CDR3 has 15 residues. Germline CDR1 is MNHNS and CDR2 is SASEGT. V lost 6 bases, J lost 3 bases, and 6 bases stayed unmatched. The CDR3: CASSVDRADTGELFF. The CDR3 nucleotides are TGTGCCAGCAGCGTGGACAGGGCGGACACCGGGGAGCTGTTTTTT.

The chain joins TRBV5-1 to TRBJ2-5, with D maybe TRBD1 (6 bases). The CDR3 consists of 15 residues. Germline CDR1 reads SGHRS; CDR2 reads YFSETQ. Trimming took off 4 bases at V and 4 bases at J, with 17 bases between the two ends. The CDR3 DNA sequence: TGCGCCAGCAGCCCAGATCAGGGGCGAGGAGAGACCCAGTACTTC. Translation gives CASSPDQGRGETQYF.

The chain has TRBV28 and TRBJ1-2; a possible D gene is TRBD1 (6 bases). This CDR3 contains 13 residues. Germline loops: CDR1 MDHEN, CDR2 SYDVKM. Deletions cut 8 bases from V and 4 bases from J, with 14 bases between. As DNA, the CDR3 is TGTGCCAGCGCCGGGACACCCACCTATGGCTACACCTTC. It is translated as CASAGTPTYGYTF.

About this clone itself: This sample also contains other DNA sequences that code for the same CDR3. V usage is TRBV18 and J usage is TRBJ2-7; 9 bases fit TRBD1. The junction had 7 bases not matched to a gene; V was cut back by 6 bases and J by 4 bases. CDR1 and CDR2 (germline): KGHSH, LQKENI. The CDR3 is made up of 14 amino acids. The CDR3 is CASSPGQGRYEQYF. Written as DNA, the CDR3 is TGTGCCAGCTCGCCGGGACAGGGTCGATACGAGCAGTACTTC.

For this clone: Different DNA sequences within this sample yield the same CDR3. The CDR3 DNA reads as TGTGCCAGCAGCCCCGGGACCTCAGGGATCAATGAGCAGTTCTTC. Encoded protein: CASSPGTSGINEQFF. The rearrangement uses TRBV7-3 and TRBJ2-1, with D perhaps given as TRBD1 or TRBD2 (5 bases each). The CDR3 is 15 residues long. Looked up from germline, CDR1 is SGHTA and CDR2 is FQGTGA. Trimming left V 5 bases short and J 6 bases short, with 17 bases between.

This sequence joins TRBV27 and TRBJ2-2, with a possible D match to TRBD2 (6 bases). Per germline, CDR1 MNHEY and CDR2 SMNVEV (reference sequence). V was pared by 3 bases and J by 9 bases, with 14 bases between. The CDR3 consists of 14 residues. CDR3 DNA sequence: TGTGCCAGCAGTTTGGAGGGGCAGGCCCGGGAGCTGTTTTTT. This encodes CASSLEGQARELFF.